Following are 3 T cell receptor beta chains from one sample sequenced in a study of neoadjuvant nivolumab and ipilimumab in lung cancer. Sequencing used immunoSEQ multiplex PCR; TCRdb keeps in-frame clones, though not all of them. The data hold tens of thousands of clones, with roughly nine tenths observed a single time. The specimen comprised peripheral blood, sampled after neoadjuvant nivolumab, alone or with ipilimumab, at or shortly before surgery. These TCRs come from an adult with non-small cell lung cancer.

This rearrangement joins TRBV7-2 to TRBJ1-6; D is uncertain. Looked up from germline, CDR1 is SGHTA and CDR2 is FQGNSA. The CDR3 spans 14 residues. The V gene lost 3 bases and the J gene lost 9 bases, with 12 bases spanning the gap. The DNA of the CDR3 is TGTGCCAGCAGCTTCAGCATTCCTAGTTCACCCCTCCACTTT. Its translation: CASSFSIPSSPLHF.

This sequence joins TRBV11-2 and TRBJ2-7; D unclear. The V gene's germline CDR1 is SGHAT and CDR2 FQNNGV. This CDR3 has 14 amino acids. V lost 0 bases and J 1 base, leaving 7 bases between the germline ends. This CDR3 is CASSLDPGSYEQYF. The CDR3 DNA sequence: TGTGCCAGCAGCTTAGATCCAGGTTCCTACGAGCAGTACTTC.

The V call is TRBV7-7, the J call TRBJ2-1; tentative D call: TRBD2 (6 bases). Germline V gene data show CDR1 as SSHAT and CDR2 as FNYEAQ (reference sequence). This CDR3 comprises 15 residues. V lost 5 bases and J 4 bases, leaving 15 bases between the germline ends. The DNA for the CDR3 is TGTGCCAGCAGCCCAGGTACGGGGGAGTACAATGAGCAGTTCTTC. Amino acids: CASSPGTGEYNEQFF.